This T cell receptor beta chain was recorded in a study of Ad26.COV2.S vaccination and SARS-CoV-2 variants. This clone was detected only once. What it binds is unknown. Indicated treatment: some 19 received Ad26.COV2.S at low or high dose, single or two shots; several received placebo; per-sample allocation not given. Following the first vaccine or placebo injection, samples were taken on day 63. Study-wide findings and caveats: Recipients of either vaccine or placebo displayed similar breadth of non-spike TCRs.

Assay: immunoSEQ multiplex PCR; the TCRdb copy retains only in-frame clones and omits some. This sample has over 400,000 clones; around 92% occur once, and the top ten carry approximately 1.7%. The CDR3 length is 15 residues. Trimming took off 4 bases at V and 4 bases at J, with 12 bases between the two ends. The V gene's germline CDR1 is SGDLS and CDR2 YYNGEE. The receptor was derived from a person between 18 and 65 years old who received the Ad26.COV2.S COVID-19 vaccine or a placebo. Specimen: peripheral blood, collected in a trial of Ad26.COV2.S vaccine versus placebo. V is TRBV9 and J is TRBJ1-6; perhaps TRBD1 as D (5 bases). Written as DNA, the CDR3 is TGTGCCAGCAGCCCCCGGGACGGATATAATTCACCCCTCCACTTT. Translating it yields CASSPRDGYNSPLHF.